This record looks at one T cell receptor beta chain sequence and its context. It has no known antigen specificity. No quality values exist for individual bases; no much larger clone is one base distant. TCRbeta CDR3 regions were amplified from genomic DNA using the immunoSEQ Assay, a bias-controlled multiplex PCR. As for the authors' bioinformatics: The number of nucleated cells in each sample was estimated by amplification of reference gene primers within the assay. To quantify the absolute abundance of each unique TCRbeta CDR3 rearrangement, sequence reads were collapsed and filtered. For each sample, productive Simpson clonality was calculated by taking the square root of Simpson's diversity index across productive rearrangements. TCRdb stores this immuneACCESS table with in-frame sequences only. Part of the clones is absent; in the studies checked, under half of the shortfall reflects unresolved V genes, and no reason is known for the rest. The V and J calls and clone size come from that table; D and trimming were worked out from the DNA. The sample has about 180,000 clones on record, approximately 85% of them singletons. The ten largest clonotypes hold over 2.5% of the sample.

The sample is drawn from a study of blood T cell repertoires in COVID-19 (dated by TCRdb to about 2020). Broadly, across the study: Collaborator samples came from the United States, Italy and Spain and covered acute and convalescent phases of COVID-19. The prospective study material was composed of cDNA or gDNA derived from T cells, B-cell-depleted T cells, or PBMCs. Subjects who had been exposed to COVID-19, were actively infected with it, or had recovered from it provided the deeply sampled blood TCRbeta repertoires that made up the dataset. The repertoires were released in a freely available public database intended as a resource for research on the immune response to SARS-CoV-2. The samples were drawn from the first 160 participants of the ongoing ImmuneRACE study and from about 1,200 subjects provided by 6 global collaborators. Sample metadata almost always included a de-identified subject ID, COVID-19 status, age in years and sex. Where available, HLA class I and class II types were obtained from metadata supplied by the sample provider rather than from assay-based typing.

Whole blood was collected in K2EDTA tubes by collaborating institutions according to the institutions' own protocols. Collaborator samples were shipped for TCRbeta analysis as frozen whole blood, isolated PBMCs, or DNA extracted from either sample type. General study outcomes and caveats: Clinical and demographic metadata were provided uncurated, with the amount varying by source and participant.

From the cysteine up to the phenylalanine, the CDR3 has a length of 14 residues. Only the CDR3 DNA stays, 42 bases, in frame from base 1. V loses 6 bases at its end and J loses 7 bases; junction bases beyond the gene matches: 9. CDR1 and CDR2 are drawn from the germline V gene (reference sequence): LNHDA, SQIVND. The receptor chain draws on TRBV19 and TRBJ1-5, with 7 bases matching TRBD1. The sequence came from a man in his 60s with acute or convalescent COVID-19. Source material: peripheral blood. For the CDR3, the sequence is CASRETGTHQPQHF. The DNA is TGTGCCAGTAGGGAGACAGGGACGCACCAGCCCCAGCATTTT. Joined to the reference TRBV19 and TRBJ1-5 proteins, this CDR3 gives the full variable domain: DGGITQSPKYLFRKEGQNVTLSCEQNLNHDAMYWYRQDPGQGLRLIYYSQIVNDFQKGDIAEGYSVSREKKESFPLTVTSAQKNPTAFYLCASRETGTHQPQHFGDGTRLSIL.